This T cell receptor beta chain was profiled in a study of T cell responses to AZD1222 COVID-19 vaccine. Findings and caveats of the study: White British donors predominated, females outnumbered males, and clonal diversity was possibly underestimated.

This CDR3 region has 15 residues. V was cut by 5 bases and J by 0 bases, with 14 bases left in between. Per germline, CDR1 DFQATT and CDR2 SNEGSKA (reference sequence). Concerning this clone: The antigen remains undetermined.

Libraries were prepared by immunoSEQ multiplex PCR; TCRdb keeps only in-frame clonotypes and omits some of them. The sample contains approximately 89,000 clones, around nine tenths of which appear only once. This specimen was peripheral blood, taken on day 0 of AZD1222 vaccination. The genes are TRBV20-1 and TRBJ1-5; D is unclear. The TCR sequence derives from an adult in good health. The CDR3 protein is CSARVNPHSNQPQHF. DNA of the CDR3: TGCAGTGCTCGTGTTAACCCCCATAGCAATCAGCCCCAGCATTTT.